This record concerns one T cell receptor beta chain sequence. The source of the sample is a study of blood T cell repertoires in COVID-19. Study-wide context: Sites in the United States, Italy and Spain provided acute and convalescent COVID-19 samples. From T cells, B-cell-depleted T cells, or PBMCs came the material, which was cDNA or gDNA.

The CDR3 is 13 amino acids. Germline lookup yields CDR1 MNHEY and CDR2 SVGEGT. Trimming took off 6 bases at V and 8 bases at J, with 15 bases between the two ends. Authors' analysis steps: Amplified reference gene primers provided the basis for estimating nucleated cell counts. Measured with immunoSEQ multiplex PCR; TCRdb has only the in-frame clones, and not every one. V and J calls and clone size are given by that table; D and trimming were obtained from the DNA. The sample records roughly 100,000 clones, 75% to 95% being singletons. This TCR was recovered from a human donor in a cohort sampled during active COVID-19. The specimen was peripheral blood. The V call is TRBV6-2 or TRBV6-3, the J call TRBJ2-3; TRBD1 is a possible D gene (5 bases). Here the CDR3 reads CASSIYHQGTQYF. The CDR3 bases are TGTGCCAGCAGCATCTACCACCAGGGTACGCAGTATTTT.